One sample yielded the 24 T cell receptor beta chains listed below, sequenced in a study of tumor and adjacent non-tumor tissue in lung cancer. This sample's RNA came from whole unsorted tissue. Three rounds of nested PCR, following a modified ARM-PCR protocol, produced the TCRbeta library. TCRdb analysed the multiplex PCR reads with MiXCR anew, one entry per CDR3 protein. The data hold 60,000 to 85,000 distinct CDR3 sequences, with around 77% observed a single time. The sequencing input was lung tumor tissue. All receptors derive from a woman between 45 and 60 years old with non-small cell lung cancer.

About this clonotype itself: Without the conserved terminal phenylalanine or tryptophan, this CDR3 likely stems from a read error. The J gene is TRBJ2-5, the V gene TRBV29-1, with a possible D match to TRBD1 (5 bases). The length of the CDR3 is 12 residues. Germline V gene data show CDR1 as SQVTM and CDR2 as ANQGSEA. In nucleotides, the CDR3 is TGCGGCGTTGTTAGACAGTTCGAGACCCAGTACTCC. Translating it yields CGVVRQFETQYS.

The CDR3 sequence is CATRGSSYNEQYF. The CDR3 DNA reads as TGTGCCACACGTGGGAGCTCCTACAATGAGCAGTACTTC. V and J are TRBV10-3 and TRBJ2-1; D might be TRBD2 (5 bases). Gene TRBJ2-7 matches the end of the DNA better, so the J call may be wrong. Per germline, CDR1 ENHRY and CDR2 SYGVKD. The CDR3 length is 13 residues.

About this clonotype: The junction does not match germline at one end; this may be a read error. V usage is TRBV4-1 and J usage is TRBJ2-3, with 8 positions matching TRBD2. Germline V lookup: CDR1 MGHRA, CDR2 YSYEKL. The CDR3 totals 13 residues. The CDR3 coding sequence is TGCGCTAGTCAGACTAGCGTCACAGATACGCACTATTTT. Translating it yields CASQTSVTDTHYF.

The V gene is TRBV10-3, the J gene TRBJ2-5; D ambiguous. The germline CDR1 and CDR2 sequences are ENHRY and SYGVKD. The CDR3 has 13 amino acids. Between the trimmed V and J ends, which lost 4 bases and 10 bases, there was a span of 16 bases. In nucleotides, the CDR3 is TGTGCCATCAGTGCTATGGGGAAAGGAATCCAGTACTTC. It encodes CAISAMGKGIQYF.

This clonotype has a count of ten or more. CDR3: CASSPIQGAETQYF. As DNA, the CDR3 is TGTGCCAGCAGCCCAATACAGGGTGCGGAGACCCAGTACTTC. The chain is built from TRBV7-9 and TRBJ2-5, with D possibly matching TRBD1 (6 bases). V was clipped by 5 bases and J by 5 bases, with 15 bases between them. The CDR3 consists of 14 residues. Germline V gene data show CDR1 as SEHNR and CDR2 as FQNEAQ (reference sequence).

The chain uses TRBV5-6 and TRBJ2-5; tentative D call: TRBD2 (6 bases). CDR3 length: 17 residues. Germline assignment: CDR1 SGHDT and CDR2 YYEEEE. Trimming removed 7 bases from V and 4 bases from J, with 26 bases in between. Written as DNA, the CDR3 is TGTGCCAGCGACTTGGGCCCCCCGGGACTGGGAACAGAGACCCAGTACTTC. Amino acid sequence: CASDLGPPGLGTETQYF.

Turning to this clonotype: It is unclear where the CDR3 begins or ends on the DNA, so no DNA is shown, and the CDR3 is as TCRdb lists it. The CDR3 reads CSVGAGSVYGYTF. The chain recombines TRBV29-1 with TRBJ1-2. From its first to its last residue, the CDR3 has 13 amino acids. CDR1 and CDR2 (germline): SQVTM, ANQGSEA.

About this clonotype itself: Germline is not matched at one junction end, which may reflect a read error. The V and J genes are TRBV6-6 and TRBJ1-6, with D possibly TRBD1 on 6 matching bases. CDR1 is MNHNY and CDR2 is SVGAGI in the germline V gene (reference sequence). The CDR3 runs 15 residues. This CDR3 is CTSSSPAQGNLPLHF. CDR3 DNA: TGTACCAGCAGTTCTCCGGCTCAGGGGAATTTACCCCTCCACTTT.

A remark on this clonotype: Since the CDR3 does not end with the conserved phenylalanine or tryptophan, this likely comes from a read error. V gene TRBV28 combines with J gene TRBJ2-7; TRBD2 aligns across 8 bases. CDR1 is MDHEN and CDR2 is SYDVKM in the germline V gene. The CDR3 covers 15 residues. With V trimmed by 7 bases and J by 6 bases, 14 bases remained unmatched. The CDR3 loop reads CASNRQRERSGEQYS. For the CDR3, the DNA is TGTGCCAGCAATCGTCAGCGGGAGCGGAGCGGCGAGCAGTACTCC.

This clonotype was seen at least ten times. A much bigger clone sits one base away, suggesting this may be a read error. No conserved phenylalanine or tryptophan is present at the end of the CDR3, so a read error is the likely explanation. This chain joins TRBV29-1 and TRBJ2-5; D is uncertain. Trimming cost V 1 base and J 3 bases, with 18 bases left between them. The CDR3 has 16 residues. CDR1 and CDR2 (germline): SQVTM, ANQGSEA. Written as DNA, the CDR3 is TGCAGCGTTGAAGGAGGTGGAGTGCCCCGAGAAGAGACCCAGTACTCC. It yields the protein CSVEGGGVPREETQYS.

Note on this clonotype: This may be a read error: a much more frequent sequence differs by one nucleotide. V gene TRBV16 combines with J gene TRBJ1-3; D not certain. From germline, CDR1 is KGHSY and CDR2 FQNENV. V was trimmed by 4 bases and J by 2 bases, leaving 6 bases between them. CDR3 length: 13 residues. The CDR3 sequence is CASSLWAGNTIYF. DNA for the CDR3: TGTGCCAGCAGCCTCTGGGCTGGAAACACCATATATTTT. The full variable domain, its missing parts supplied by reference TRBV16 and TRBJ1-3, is GEEVAQTPKHLVRGEGQKAKLYCAPIKGHSYVFWYQQVLKNEFKFLISFQNENVFDETGMPKERFSAKCLPNSPCSLEIQATKLEDSAVYFCASSLWAGNTIYFGEGSWLTVV.

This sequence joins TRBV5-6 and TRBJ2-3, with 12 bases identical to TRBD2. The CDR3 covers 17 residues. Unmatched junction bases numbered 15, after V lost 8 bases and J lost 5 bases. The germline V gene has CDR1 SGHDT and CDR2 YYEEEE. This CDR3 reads CARDSYRTSGRLDTQYF. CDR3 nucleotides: TGTGCCAGGGACTCCTACCGTACTAGCGGGAGGTTAGATACGCAGTATTTT.

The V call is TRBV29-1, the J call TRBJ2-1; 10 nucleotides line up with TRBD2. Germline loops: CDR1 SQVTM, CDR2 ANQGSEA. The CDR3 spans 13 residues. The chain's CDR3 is CRAKKREGYEQFF. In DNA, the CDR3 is TGCAGGGCCAAGAAGCGGGAGGGATATGAGCAGTTCTTC.

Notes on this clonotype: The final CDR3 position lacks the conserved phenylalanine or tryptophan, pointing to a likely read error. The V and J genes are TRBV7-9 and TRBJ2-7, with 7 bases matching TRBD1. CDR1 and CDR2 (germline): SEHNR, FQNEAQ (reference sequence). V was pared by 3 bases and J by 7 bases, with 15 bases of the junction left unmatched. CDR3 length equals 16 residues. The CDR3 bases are TGTGCCAGCAGCTTGGACCGACAGGGACAACGCTATGAGCAGTACTAC. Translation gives CASSLDRQGQRYEQYY.

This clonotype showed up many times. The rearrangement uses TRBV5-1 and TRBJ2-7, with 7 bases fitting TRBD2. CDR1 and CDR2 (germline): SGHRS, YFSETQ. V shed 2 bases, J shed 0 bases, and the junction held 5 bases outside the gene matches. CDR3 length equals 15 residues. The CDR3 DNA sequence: TGCGCCAGCAGCTTTCTAGCGGAGCCCTCCTACGAGCAGTACTTC. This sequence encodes CASSFLAEPSYEQYF.

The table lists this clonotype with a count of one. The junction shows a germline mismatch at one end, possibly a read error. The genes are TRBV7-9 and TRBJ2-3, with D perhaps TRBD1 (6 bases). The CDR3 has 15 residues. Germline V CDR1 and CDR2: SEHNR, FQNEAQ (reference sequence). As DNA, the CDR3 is TGTGCCAGCAGCCCTGGGGGCTATCCCACAGATACGCACTATTTT. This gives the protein CASSPGGYPTDTHYF.

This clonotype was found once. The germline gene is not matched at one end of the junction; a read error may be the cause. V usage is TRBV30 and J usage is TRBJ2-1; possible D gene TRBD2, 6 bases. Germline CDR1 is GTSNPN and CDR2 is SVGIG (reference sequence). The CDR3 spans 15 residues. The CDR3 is CVWTLWDSSYNEHFF. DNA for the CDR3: TGTGTCTGGACCTTGTGGGACTCTTCTTACAATGAGCATTTCTTC.

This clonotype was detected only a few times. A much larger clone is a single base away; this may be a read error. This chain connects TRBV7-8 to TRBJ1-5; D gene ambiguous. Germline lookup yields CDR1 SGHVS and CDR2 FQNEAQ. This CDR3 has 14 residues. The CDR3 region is CASSLDGGAQSQHF. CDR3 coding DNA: TGTGCCAGCAGCTTAGACGGAGGAGCTCAGTCCCAGCATTTT. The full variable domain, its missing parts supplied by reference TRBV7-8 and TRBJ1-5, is GAGVSQSPRYKVAKRGQDVALRCDPISGHVSLFWYQQALGQGPEFLTYFQNEAQLDKSGLPSDRFFAERPEGSVSTLKIQRTQQEDSAVYLCASSLDGGAQSQHFGDGTRLSIL.

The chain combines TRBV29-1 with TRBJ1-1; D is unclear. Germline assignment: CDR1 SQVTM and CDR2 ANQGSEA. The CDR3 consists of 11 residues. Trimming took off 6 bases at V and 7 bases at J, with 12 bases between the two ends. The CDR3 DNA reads TGCAGCGTCGTACCTAGCAGTGAAGCTTTCTTT. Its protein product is CSVVPSSEAFF.

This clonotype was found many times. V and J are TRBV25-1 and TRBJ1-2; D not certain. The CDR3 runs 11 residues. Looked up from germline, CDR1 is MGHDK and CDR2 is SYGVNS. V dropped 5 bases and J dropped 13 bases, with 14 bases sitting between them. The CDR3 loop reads CASSWGDSCTF. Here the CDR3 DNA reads TGTGCCAGCAGTTGGGGAGACTCCTGCACCTTC.

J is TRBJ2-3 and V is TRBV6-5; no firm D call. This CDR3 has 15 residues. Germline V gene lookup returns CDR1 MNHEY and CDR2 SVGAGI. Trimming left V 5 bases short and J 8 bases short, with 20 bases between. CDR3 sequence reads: CASSLQPPSKATQYF. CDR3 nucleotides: TGTGCCAGCAGTCTCCAGCCTCCTTCCAAAGCTACGCAGTATTTT.

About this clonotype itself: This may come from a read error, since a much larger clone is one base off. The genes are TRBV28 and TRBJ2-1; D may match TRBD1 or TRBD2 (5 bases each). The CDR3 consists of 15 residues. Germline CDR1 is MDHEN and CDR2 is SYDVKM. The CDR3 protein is CVSSITTPGGNEQFF. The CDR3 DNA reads TGTGTCAGCAGTATAACTACTCCTGGGGGAAATGAGCAGTTCTTC.

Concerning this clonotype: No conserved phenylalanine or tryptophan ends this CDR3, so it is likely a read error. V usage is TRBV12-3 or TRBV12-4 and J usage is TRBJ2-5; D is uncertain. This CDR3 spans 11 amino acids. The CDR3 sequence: CACSSYETQYL. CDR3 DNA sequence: TGTGCCTGCAGTTCTTACGAGACCCAGTACTTA.

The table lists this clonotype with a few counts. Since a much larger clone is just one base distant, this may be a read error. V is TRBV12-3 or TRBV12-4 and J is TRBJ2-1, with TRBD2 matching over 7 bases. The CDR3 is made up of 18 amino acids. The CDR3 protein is CASSSGTPTPLGGYEQLF. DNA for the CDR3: TGTGCCAGCAGTTCCGGGACCCCCACTCCGCTCGGGGGGTATGAGCAGCTCTTC.